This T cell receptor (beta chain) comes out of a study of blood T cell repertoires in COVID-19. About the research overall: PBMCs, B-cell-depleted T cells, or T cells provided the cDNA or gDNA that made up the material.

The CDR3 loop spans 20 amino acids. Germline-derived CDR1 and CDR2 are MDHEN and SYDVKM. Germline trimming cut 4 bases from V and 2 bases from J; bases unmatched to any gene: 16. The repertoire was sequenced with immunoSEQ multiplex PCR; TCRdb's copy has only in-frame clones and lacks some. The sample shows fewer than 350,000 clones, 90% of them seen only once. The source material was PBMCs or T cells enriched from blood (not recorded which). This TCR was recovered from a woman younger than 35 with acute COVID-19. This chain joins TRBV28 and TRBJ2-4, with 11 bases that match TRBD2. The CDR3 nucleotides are TGTGCCAGCAGTTCGATATTAGGGATTGGGACTAGCGGCACCAAAAACATTCAGTACTTC. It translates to CASSSILGIGTSGTKNIQYF.